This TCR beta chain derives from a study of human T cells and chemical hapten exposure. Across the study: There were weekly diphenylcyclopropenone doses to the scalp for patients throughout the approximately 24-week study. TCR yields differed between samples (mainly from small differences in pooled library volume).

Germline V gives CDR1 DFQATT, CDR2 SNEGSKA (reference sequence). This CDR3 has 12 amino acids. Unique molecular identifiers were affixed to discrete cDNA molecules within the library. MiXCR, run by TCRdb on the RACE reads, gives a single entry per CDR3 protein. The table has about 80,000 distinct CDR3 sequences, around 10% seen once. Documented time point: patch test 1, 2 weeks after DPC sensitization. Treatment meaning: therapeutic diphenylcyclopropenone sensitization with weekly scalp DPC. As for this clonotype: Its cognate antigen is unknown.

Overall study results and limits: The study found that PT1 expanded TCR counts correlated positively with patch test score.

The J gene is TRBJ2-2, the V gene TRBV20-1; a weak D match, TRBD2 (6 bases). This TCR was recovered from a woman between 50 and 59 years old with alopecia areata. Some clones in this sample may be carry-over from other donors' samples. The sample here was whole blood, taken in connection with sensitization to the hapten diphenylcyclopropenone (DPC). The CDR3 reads CTGTSNTGELFF. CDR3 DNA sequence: TGCACAGGGACTTCTAACACCGGGGAGCTGTTTTTT.